These T cell receptor beta chains were read from a single sample in a study of blood T cell repertoires in COVID-19. The repertoire was sequenced with immunoSEQ multiplex PCR; TCRdb's copy has only in-frame clones and lacks some. The sample includes about 200,000 clones, around 85% of them seen just once. The sample comprised peripheral blood. The receptors here all came from a man aged 45-60 years who had recovered from COVID-19. Each CDR3 is given with its conserved first and last residue. Fields, in order: V gene, clone size, J gene, D gene, CDR3 protein, CDR3 DNA. A D gene is named only where the DNA matches it firmly. Rows give clone size only sometimes, using once, few, many, or a class for an expanded clone.

TRBV29-1	few	TRBJ1-1	.	CSARREVNTEAFF	TGCAGCGCGAGAAGGGAGGTGAACACTGAAGCTTTCTTT
TRBV3-1/TRBV3-2	medium-sized	TRBJ2-3	TRBD2	CASSHRIAGSTDTQYF	TGTGCCAGCAGCCATAGAATAGCGGGGAGCACAGATACGCAGTATTTT
TRBV24-1	.	TRBJ2-3	.	CATSESTRSDTQYF	TGTGCCACCAGTGAGTCGACAAGATCAGATACGCAGTATTTT
TRBV15	.	TRBJ2-5	.	CATSNGVASYQETQYF	TGTGCCACCAGCAACGGAGTGGCCTCGTACCAAGAGACCCAGTACTTC
TRBV5-1	.	TRBJ2-5	.	CASSLDRAGETQYF	TGCGCCAGCAGCTTGGACAGGGCAGGAGAGACCCAGTACTTC
TRBV4-1	.	TRBJ2-7	TRBD2	CASSQDSTLAGYEQYF	TGCGCCAGCAGCCAAGACTCCACACTAGCGGGCTACGAGCAGTACTTC
TRBV5-6	.	TRBJ2-3	TRBD2	CASSASGRAGDTQYF	TGTGCCAGCAGCGCTAGCGGGAGGGCGGGGGATACGCAGTATTTT
TRBV9	.	TRBJ2-3	TRBD1	CASSVLTDRGTQYF	TGTGCCAGCAGCGTCCTCACGGACAGGGGAACGCAGTATTTT
TRBV6-1	few	TRBJ2-7	.	CASSDSGRTYEQYF	TGTGCCAGCAGTGATAGCGGCAGGACCTACGAGCAGTACTTC
TRBV11-2	few	TRBJ2-7	.	CASSLDSYLPYEQYF	TGTGCCAGCAGCTTGGACAGTTACCTTCCCTACGAGCAGTACTTC
TRBV5-1	few	TRBJ1-5	.	CASSLGGSPNQPQHF	TGCGCCAGCAGCTTGGGAGGAAGTCCGAATCAGCCCCAGCATTTT
TRBV15	.	TRBJ1-3	.	CATSSKGRNTIYF	TGTGCCACCAGCAGCAAGGGGAGAAACACCATATATTTT
TRBV18	.	TRBJ2-7	.	CASSASRGVNYEQYF	TGTGCCAGCTCCGCTAGCAGGGGTGTTAACTACGAGCAGTACTTC
TRBV28	.	TRBJ1-5	.	CASSFPTDLNQPQHF	TGTGCCAGCAGTTTTCCGACAGATTTGAATCAGCCCCAGCATTTT
TRBV12-2	.	TRBJ1-1	.	CASRFPGEMNTEAFF	TGTGCAAGTCGCTTTCCAGGGGAAATGAACACTGAAGCTTTCTTT